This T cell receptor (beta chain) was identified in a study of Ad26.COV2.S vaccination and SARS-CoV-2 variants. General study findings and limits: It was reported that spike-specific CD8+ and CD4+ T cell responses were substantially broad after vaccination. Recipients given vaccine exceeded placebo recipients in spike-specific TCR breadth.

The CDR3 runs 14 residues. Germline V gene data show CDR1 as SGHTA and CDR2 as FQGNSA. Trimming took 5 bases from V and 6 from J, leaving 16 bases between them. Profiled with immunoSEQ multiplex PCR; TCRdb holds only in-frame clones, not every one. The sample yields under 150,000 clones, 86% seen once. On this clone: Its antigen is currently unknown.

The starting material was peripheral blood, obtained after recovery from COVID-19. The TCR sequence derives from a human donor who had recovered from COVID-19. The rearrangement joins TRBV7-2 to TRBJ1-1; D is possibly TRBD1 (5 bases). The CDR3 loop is CASSTFLLGAEAFF. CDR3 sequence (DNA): TGTGCCAGCAGCACTTTCCTCTTGGGGGCTGAAGCTTTCTTT.